Below are 6 T cell receptor beta chains sequenced from a single sample in a study of blood T cell repertoires in COVID-19. TCRdb's table, derived via immunoSEQ multiplex PCR, lists solely in-frame clones and lacks some. The table records about 350,000 clones, about 90% of them present only once. The sequencing sample was made of PBMCs or T cells enriched from blood (not recorded which). These receptors were obtained from a woman under 40 who had recovered from COVID-19.

The chain couples TRBV7-9 to TRBJ1-5; D gene uncertain. Germline CDR1 reads SEHNR; CDR2 reads FQNEAQ (reference sequence). Trimming cost V 3 bases and J 2 bases, with 5 bases left between them. The CDR3 runs 13 residues. The CDR3 is CASSLGRNQPQHF. In nucleotides, the CDR3 is TGTGCCAGCAGCTTGGGCCGCAATCAGCCCCAGCATTTT.

The chain couples TRBV27 to TRBJ1-1; 12 bases align to TRBD1. Germline V gene sequence: CDR1 MNHEY, CDR2 SMNVEV (reference sequence). V lost 4 bases to trimming and J lost 4 bases; unmatched junction nucleotides: 4. CDR3 length: 15 amino acids. In nucleotides, the CDR3 is TGTGCCAGCAGTTCCGGGACAGGGGGCGGCACTGAAGCTTTCTTT. Its protein product is CASSSGTGGGTEAFF.

V usage is TRBV19 and J usage is TRBJ2-1, with TRBD2 matching over 11 bases. This CDR3 contains 14 residues. Unmatched junction bases numbered 0, after V lost 2 bases and J lost 6 bases. Germline CDR1 reads LNHDA; CDR2 reads SQIVND (reference sequence). The CDR3 sequence: CASSILAGGNEQFF. CDR3 coding DNA: TGTGCCAGTAGTATACTAGCGGGGGGCAATGAGCAGTTCTTC.

The chain carries TRBV11-3 and TRBJ2-7; 7 bases fit TRBD1. Losses at the gene ends were 5 bases for V and 3 bases for J; bases not matched to a gene: 7. Germline CDR1 reads SGHNT; CDR2 reads YENEEA. This CDR3 comprises 14 residues. The DNA for the CDR3 is TGTGCCAGCAGCCCATCCCGGGACAGCTACGAGCAGTACTTC. It yields the protein CASSPSRDSYEQYF.

The genes are TRBV5-3 and TRBJ1-2; TRBD1 is a possible D gene (5 bases). TRBV5-3 is noted as an ORF with a role that remains uncertain. The CDR3 consists of 12 residues. With 4 bases removed from V and 7 bases from J, the gap between germline ends came to 11 bases. Written as DNA, the CDR3 is TGTGCCAGAAGCGAAGGGGTGAGTGGCTACACCTTC. It translates to CARSEGVSGYTF.

This clone was counted a single time. In DNA form, the CDR3 reads TGTGCCAGCAGCTTTACCGGGACACGTTACGAGCAGTACTTC. It yields the protein CASSFTGTRYEQYF. The rearrangement joins TRBV13 to TRBJ2-7; possibly TRBD1 for D (6 bases). CDR1 and CDR2 (germline): PRHDT, FYEKMQ (reference sequence). CDR3 length equals 14 residues. Deletions cut 3 bases from V and 4 bases from J, with 13 bases between.